This T cell receptor beta chain was recorded in a study of T cells in Graves' hyperthyroidism and ophthalmopathy. Researchers amplified the TCR beta CDR3 regions from RNA transcripts. The HTBI set primed first-round TCR CDR3 RT-PCR. Via MiXCR, TCRdb re-called the multiplex PCR reads, giving one row per CDR3 protein. The top ten clones hold 3.7% of a sample with approximately 400,000 distinct CDR3 sequences, over 15% of them seen once. This CDR3 region has 14 residues. The germline CDR1 and CDR2 sequences are SNHLY and FYNNEI. V was trimmed by 3 bases and J by 2 bases, leaving 10 bases between them. This clonotype has a count of ten or more.

The origin of this receptor is a woman younger than 35 with Graves' hyperthyroidism. This chain connects TRBV2 to TRBJ1-2, with a tentative D call TRBD1 (5 bases). Source material: blood. The CDR3 is CASSERGPNYGYTF. As DNA, the CDR3 is TGTGCCAGCAGTGAGAGGGGTCCGAACTATGGCTACACCTTC.